The 25 T cell receptor beta chains below all came from one sample that was sequenced in a study of cytomegalovirus exposure and HLA in healthy donors. Only in-frame clones appear in the TCRdb table, and some are missing; sequencing was by immunoSEQ multiplex PCR. Of over 100,000 clones listed, roughly 91% are singletons. The sequenced sample consisted of PBMCs. These receptors all stem from a young man in good health and CMV-seronegative.

The V gene is TRBV29-1, the J gene TRBJ1-1; maybe TRBD1 (5 bases). This CDR3 is built from 12 residues. With 7 bases removed from V and 2 bases from J, the gap between germline ends came to 11 bases. The germline V gene has CDR1 SQVTM and CDR2 ANQGSEA. The CDR3: CSATTVNTEAFF. DNA for the CDR3: TGCAGCGCCACGACAGTAAACACTGAAGCTTTCTTT.

This clone was found once. The chain carries TRBV7-9 and TRBJ2-6; D is uncertain. Germline V gene lookup returns CDR1 SEHNR and CDR2 FQNEAQ (reference sequence). The CDR3 totals 15 residues. V was clipped by 0 bases and J by 2 bases, with 5 bases between them. CDR3 bases: TGTGCCAGCAGCTTAGCGCGAACTGGGGCCAACGTCCTGACTTTC. Residues: CASSLARTGANVLTF.

V usage is TRBV5-1 and J usage is TRBJ1-1; 8 positions match TRBD1. CDR1 and CDR2 (germline): SGHRS, YFSETQ. This CDR3 region has 15 residues. After removal of 4 bases from V and 4 bases from J, the junction contained 9 bases not matched to a gene. The CDR3 reads CASSPSTGVGTEAFF. CDR3 nucleotides: TGCGCCAGCAGCCCATCGACAGGGGTGGGCACTGAAGCTTTCTTT.

The rearrangement links TRBV7-2 to TRBJ2-7; D uncertain. The CDR3 is 15 residues long. With 1 base removed from V and 0 bases from J, the gap between germline ends came to 10 bases. The germline gives CDR1 SGHTA, CDR2 FQGNSA. The CDR3 protein is CASSLVAPSSYEQYF. The CDR3 DNA is TGTGCCAGCAGCTTAGTGGCCCCAAGCTCCTACGAGCAGTACTTC.

The chain links TRBV18 to TRBJ2-7, with 10 positions matching TRBD1. V was clipped by 2 bases and J by 4 bases; unmatched bases: 8. There are 16 residues in the CDR3. Germline CDR1 reads KGHSH; CDR2 reads LQKENI. The CDR3 region is CASSPSATGGLYEQYF. CDR3 DNA sequence: TGTGCCAGCTCACCAAGTGCGACAGGGGGCTTATACGAGCAGTACTTC.

V and J are TRBV11-2 and TRBJ1-4; 10 nucleotides line up with TRBD1. Trimming took 2 bases from V and 3 from J; bases not matched to a gene: 6. The germline gives CDR1 SGHAT, CDR2 FQNNGV. There are 17 residues in the CDR3. The CDR3 here is CASSLRGQGIANEKLFF. In nucleotides, the CDR3 is TGTGCCAGCAGCTTACGGGGACAGGGGATTGCTAATGAAAAACTGTTTTTT.

In this sample, this clone turned up a few times. J is TRBJ1-1 and V is TRBV6-5, with 10 bases that match TRBD1. The CDR3 is made up of 15 amino acids. J gave up 4 bases and V 0 bases, and 2 bases lay outside the gene matches. Germline loops: CDR1 MNHEY, CDR2 SVGAGI. The CDR3 protein is CASSYSWDRGTEAFF. The CDR3 DNA follows: TGTGCCAGCAGTTACTCTTGGGACAGGGGCACTGAAGCTTTCTTT.

The V gene is TRBV5-1, the J gene TRBJ2-7; 7 bases are a match to TRBD1. CDR3 size: 14 residues. Trimming took 4 bases from V and 3 from J; bases not matched to a gene: 7. The V gene's germline CDR1 is SGHRS and CDR2 YFSETQ. CDR3 protein: CASSLGTAVYEQYF. CDR3 sequence (DNA): TGCGCCAGCAGCCTAGGGACAGCGGTCTACGAGCAGTACTTC.

The V and J genes are TRBV28 and TRBJ1-2; 10 positions match TRBD1. CDR1 and CDR2 from the germline V gene are MDHEN and SYDVKM. J gave up 8 bases and V 6 bases, and 6 bases lay outside the gene matches. This CDR3 contains 13 residues. CDR3 nucleotide sequence: TGTGCCAGCAGCCCTGGGACAGGGGAAGGCTACACCTTC. This encodes CASSPGTGEGYTF.

The chain couples TRBV5-1 to TRBJ1-6, with a possible D match to TRBD1 (5 bases). Trimming removed 4 bases from V and 6 bases from J, with 8 bases in between. CDR3 size: 13 residues. In germline, CDR1 is SGHRS, CDR2 YFSETQ. CDR3 bases: TGCGCCAGCAGCCCGACAGCTAATTCACCCCTCCACTTT. Protein sequence: CASSPTANSPLHF.

This chain uses TRBV7-9 with TRBJ2-1; TRBD2 aligns across 8 bases. CDR3 size: 16 residues. V lost 3 bases to trimming and J lost 1 base; unmatched junction nucleotides: 5. Germline V lookup: CDR1 SEHNR, CDR2 FQNEAQ (reference sequence). CDR3 residues: CASSFPLAESYNEQFF. In DNA form, the CDR3 reads TGTGCCAGCAGCTTCCCACTAGCGGAATCCTACAATGAGCAGTTCTTC. The full variable domain, its missing parts supplied by reference TRBV7-9 and TRBJ2-1, is DTGVSQNPRHKITKRGQNVTFRCDPISEHNRLYWYRQTLGQGPEFLTYFQNEAQLEKSRLLSDRFSAERPKGSFSTLEIQRTEQGDSAMYLCASSFPLAESYNEQFFGPGTRLTVL.

The rearrangement uses TRBV27 and TRBJ1-5; D is undetermined. The CDR3 loop spans 15 amino acids. CDR1 and CDR2 (germline): MNHEY, SMNVEV (reference sequence). Between the trimmed V and J ends, which lost 3 bases and 2 bases, there was a span of 11 bases. The CDR3 coding sequence is TGTGCCAGCAGTTTTGTTGCGGGCGGCAATCAGCCCCAGCATTTT. Amino acid sequence: CASSFVAGGNQPQHF.

The chain joins TRBV4-2 to TRBJ2-7, with 9 nucleotides matching TRBD2. Germline CDR1 reads LGHNA; CDR2 reads YNFKEQ. Trimming removed 2 bases from V and 5 bases from J; junction bases left unmatched: 16. The CDR3 is 18 amino acids. DNA of the CDR3: TGTGCCAGCAGCCAAAGTCCCCTAAGCGGGGGGCTATTGGACGAGCAGTACTTC. It is translated as CASSQSPLSGGLLDEQYF.

This chain joins TRBV19 and TRBJ1-5, with 10 bases matching TRBD1. The V gene end was trimmed by 5 bases and the J gene end by 7 bases; junction bases not matched to a gene: 5. The CDR3 has 14 amino acids. The germline CDR1 and CDR2 sequences are LNHDA and SQIVND (reference sequence). The CDR3 nucleotides read TGTGCCAGTAGTTCCAGACAGGGGGCACAGCCCCAGCATTTT. It is translated as CASSSRQGAQPQHF.

V and J are TRBV6-6 and TRBJ1-5; D gene uncertain. Germline-derived CDR1 and CDR2 are MNHNY and SVGAGI (reference sequence). The CDR3 is 15 residues long. Trimming removed 6 bases at V and 2 bases at J, with 14 bases between. The CDR3, as DNA: TGTGCCAGCAGATCCTGGGCAGTTGGCAATCAGCCCCAGCATTTT. Translation: CASRSWAVGNQPQHF.

The rearrangement uses TRBV6-6 and TRBJ2-2; 9 bases fit TRBD2. With 5 bases clipped from V and 6 bases from J, the junction kept 7 bases outside the gene matches. The CDR3 has 15 amino acids. Looked up from germline, CDR1 is MNHNY and CDR2 is SVGAGI (reference sequence). The CDR3: CASSPRGGAAGELFF. In DNA form, the CDR3 reads TGTGCCAGCAGTCCTCGCGGGGGGGCGGCCGGGGAGCTGTTTTTT.

V is TRBV5-5 and J is TRBJ1-6; D perhaps matches TRBD1 (6 bases). Looked up from germline, CDR1 is SGHKS and CDR2 is YYEKEE (reference sequence). V was trimmed by 0 bases and J by 8 bases, leaving 15 bases between them. The CDR3 is made up of 16 amino acids. The CDR3, as DNA: TGTGCCAGCAGCTTGGATAGGGGGGGCTCGGATTCACCCCTCCACTTT. Amino acids: CASSLDRGGSDSPLHF.

V is TRBV7-9 and J is TRBJ2-3; D remains ambiguous. Germline CDR1 and CDR2: SEHNR and FQNEAQ (reference sequence). The CDR3 is made up of 12 amino acids. The V end lost 5 bases, the J end lost 7 bases, and 10 bases lay between the germline ends. In DNA form, the CDR3 reads TGTGCCAGCAGCCCCGACTCTAATACGCAGTATTTT. Translated, it gives CASSPDSNTQYF.

This chain joins TRBV7-9 and TRBJ1-2; unclear D gene. Germline lookup yields CDR1 SEHNR and CDR2 FQNEAQ (reference sequence). Trimming shortened V by 5 bases and J by 4 bases, and 14 bases separated the two germline ends. This CDR3 is built from 14 residues. The CDR3 spells CASSPRGSFYGYTF. The CDR3 DNA reads as TGTGCCAGCAGCCCCCGCGGCTCCTTCTATGGCTACACCTTC.

The chain combines TRBV9 with TRBJ2-3, with no clear D. This CDR3 comprises 13 residues. Trimming took 0 bases from V and 4 from J, leaving 6 bases between them. Germline CDR1 and CDR2: SGDLS and YYNGEE. The CDR3 loop is CASSVDAPDTQYF. The CDR3 coding sequence is TGTGCCAGCAGCGTAGATGCGCCAGATACGCAGTATTTT.

The chain uses TRBV29-1 and TRBJ1-4; D remains unclear. This CDR3 contains 13 residues. V was pared by 6 bases and J by 4 bases, with 12 bases between. CDR1 and CDR2 (germline): SQVTM, ANQGSEA. Written as DNA, the CDR3 is TGCAGCGTCGGAGCGGTCCTTAATGAAAAACTGTTTTTT. Translated, it gives CSVGAVLNEKLFF.

The chain couples TRBV15 to TRBJ2-5, with 8 bases identical to TRBD2. Per the germline V gene, CDR1 is LNHNV and CDR2 is YYDKDF (reference sequence). V lost 2 bases and J lost 4; bases outside the gene matches: 6. This CDR3 has 15 amino acids. The CDR3 DNA reads TGTGCCACCAGCAGATTCCGGGGGGGCGGAGAGACCCAGTACTTC. Translating it yields CATSRFRGGGETQYF.

The chain uses TRBV7-8 and TRBJ2-4, with D tentatively TRBD2 (6 bases). The CDR3 contains 15 residues. In germline, CDR1 is SGHVS, CDR2 FQNEAQ. Trimming pared 2 bases from V and 0 bases from J, leaving 8 bases between. The CDR3 nucleotides are TGTGCCAGCAGCTTATACGGGGGAGCCAAAAACATTCAGTACTTC. As protein: CASSLYGGAKNIQYF.

This clone was found a few times. The CDR3 here is CASSSLTGAFF. The CDR3 nucleotides are TGTGCCAGCTCCTCCCTCACCGGAGCTTTCTTT. The rearrangement links TRBV28 to TRBJ1-1; D not certain. With 8 bases removed from V and 10 bases from J, the gap between germline ends came to 14 bases. This CDR3 is 11 amino acids long. Germline V gives CDR1 MDHEN, CDR2 SYDVKM.

The CDR3 DNA reads TGTGCCAGCAGTCCGAGGACAGGGGGAGTAACTGAAGCTTTCTTT. It codes for CASSPRTGGVTEAFF. This chain uses TRBV28 with TRBJ1-1, with 10 bases that match TRBD1. V shed 5 bases and J 5 bases; nucleotides not matched to a gene: 8. The CDR3 covers 15 residues. Germline CDR1 reads MDHEN; CDR2 reads SYDVKM.